Below, 29 T cell receptor beta chains from the same sample are listed, as sequenced in a study of OX40 agonist ivuxolimab in advanced cancers. This table comes from immunoSEQ multiplex PCR, and its TCRdb copy is limited to in-frame clones, with some not included. The table has tens of thousands of clones, about 89% seen once. The specimen was CD4+ or CD8+ T cells sorted from blood, collected in a trial of the OX40 agonist ivuxolimab. The origin of the receptors is an adult with an advanced solid tumor such as melanoma, head and neck, liver or kidney cancer.

This clone showed up just once. This chain links TRBV6-1 with TRBJ1-5; no definite D call. There are 15 residues in the CDR3. Trimming took 2 bases from V and 2 from J, leaving 10 bases between them. Germline-derived CDR1 and CDR2 are MNHNS and SASEGT. CDR3: CASSEWLRGNQPQHF. The CDR3, as DNA: TGTGCCAGCAGTGAATGGTTGAGGGGCAATCAGCCCCAGCATTTT.

This rearrangement joins TRBV28 to TRBJ2-7; 9 bases line up with TRBD1. Germline V gene data show CDR1 as MDHEN and CDR2 as SYDVKM. V trimming: 10 bases; J trimming: 5 bases; junction bases outside the gene matches: 9. The CDR3 runs 13 residues. CDR3 nucleotide sequence: TGTGCCACCTCAGACAGGGGGGGAAACGAGCAGTACTTC. Translating it yields CATSDRGGNEQYF.

The chain links TRBV4-1 to TRBJ1-2; D is unclear. V was shortened by 0 bases and J by 6 bases, with 8 bases between the two germline ends. This CDR3 is built from 13 residues. CDR1 and CDR2 from the germline V gene are MGHRA and YSYEKL. The CDR3 DNA reads TGCGCCAGCAGCCAAGAGGGGTCCCATGGCTACACCTTC. Encoded protein: CASSQEGSHGYTF.

This chain joins TRBV5-1 and TRBJ2-6; no firm D call. V gave up 6 bases and J gave up 0 bases, with 7 bases separating them. This CDR3 spans 14 amino acids. Germline loops: CDR1 SGHRS, CDR2 YFSETQ. The CDR3: CASTQSSGANVLTF. CDR3 DNA: TGCGCCAGCACGCAGAGCTCTGGGGCCAACGTCCTGACTTTC.

This clone appeared a single time. The rearrangement joins TRBV7-8 to TRBJ2-1; 8 positions agree with TRBD2. Germline V CDR1 and CDR2: SGHVS, FQNEAQ. This CDR3 contains 17 residues. V was clipped by 5 bases and J by 4 bases; unmatched bases: 13. The DNA for the CDR3 is TGTGCCAGCAGCCTAGGGACTAGGGTACGGGCTTACAATGAGCAGTTCTTC. Translation gives CASSLGTRVRAYNEQFF.

CDR3 protein: CASQTLQPNTEAFF. The CDR3 DNA sequence: TGCGCCAGCCAGACTTTGCAGCCAAACACTGAAGCTTTCTTT. The genes are TRBV5-1 and TRBJ1-1, with unresolved D. CDR1 is SGHRS, CDR2 YFSETQ, per germline. With 7 bases removed from V and 2 bases from J, the gap between germline ends came to 15 bases. This CDR3 has 14 amino acids.

The chain is built from TRBV7-6 and TRBJ2-7; D call uncertain. Germline V gene sequence: CDR1 SGHVS, CDR2 FNYEAQ. The CDR3 consists of 12 residues. V lost 5 bases, J lost 4 bases, and 9 bases lay in between. The CDR3 loop reads CASSPDFYEQYF. CDR3 in DNA: TGTGCCAGCAGCCCCGACTTTTACGAGCAGTACTTC.

V and J are TRBV11-2 and TRBJ1-1; 8 positions agree with TRBD1. Germline V gene sequence: CDR1 SGHAT, CDR2 FQNNGV. V shed 1 base, J shed 1 base, and the junction held 14 bases outside the gene matches. CDR3 length: 19 residues. CDR3 in amino acids: CASSLGTGSRLAANTEAFF. CDR3 bases: TGTGCCAGCAGCTTAGGGACAGGGTCGAGGCTAGCAGCGAACACTGAAGCTTTCTTT. The complete variable domain, with remaining parts taken from reference TRBV11-2 and TRBJ1-1, reads EAGVAQSPRYKIIEKRQSVAFWCNPISGHATLYWYQQILGQGPKLLIQFQNNGVVDDSQLPKDRFSAERLKGVDSTLKIQPAKLEDSAVYLCASSLGTGSRLAANTEAFFGQGTRLTVV.

This chain links TRBV27 with TRBJ2-7; D unresolved. Germline lookup yields CDR1 MNHEY and CDR2 SMNVEV (reference sequence). The V and J ends lost 5 bases and 3 bases respectively, with 14 bases between them. The CDR3 is made up of 14 amino acids. The CDR3, as DNA: TGTGCCAGCAGTCCCTCGGGTCCCCACTACGAGCAGTACTTC. Translating it yields CASSPSGPHYEQYF.

The V call is TRBV13, the J call TRBJ1-1, with 8 nucleotides matching TRBD1. The V and J ends lost 5 bases and 2 bases, in that order; junction bases with no gene match: 1. Germline values: CDR1 PRHDT, CDR2 FYEKMQ (reference sequence). The CDR3 is 13 residues long. CDR3 DNA: TGTGCCAGCAGCGACAGGGGAAACACTGAAGCTTTCTTT. Translated: CASSDRGNTEAFF.

CDR3 sequence (DNA): TGTGCCAGCAGCTTAGGCCTAGCGGGAGGGGAGACCCAGTACTTC. This codes for CASSLGLAGGETQYF. The J gene is TRBJ2-5, the V gene TRBV11-2; TRBD2 matches at 12 bases. The CDR3 runs to 15 residues. Per the germline V gene, CDR1 is SGHAT and CDR2 is FQNNGV. The V and J ends lost 1 base and 5 bases, in that order; junction bases with no gene match: 2.

This chain connects TRBV28 to TRBJ1-2; 7 bases fit TRBD1. V lost 2 bases, J lost 3 bases, and 6 bases stayed unmatched. Looked up from germline, CDR1 is MDHEN and CDR2 is SYDVKM. The CDR3 length is 15 residues. CDR3: CASSLGGTAHYGYTF. The CDR3 nucleotides read TGTGCCAGCAGTTTAGGAGGGACAGCCCACTATGGCTACACCTTC.

This chain links TRBV14 with TRBJ1-2; 11 nucleotides align to TRBD1. V shed 2 bases and J 7 bases; nucleotides not matched to a gene: 12. The CDR3 is made up of 17 amino acids. CDR1 SGHDN and CDR2 FVKESK come from the germline V gene. The CDR3 region is CASSQFKGGQGEGGYTF. The DNA for the CDR3 is TGTGCCAGCAGCCAATTCAAAGGGGGACAGGGGGAGGGTGGCTACACCTTC.

The gene calls are TRBV19 and TRBJ1-5, with D maybe TRBD1 (5 bases). CDR1 and CDR2 (germline): LNHDA, SQIVND (reference sequence). This CDR3 region has 11 residues. Trimming took off 3 bases at V and 12 bases at J, with 9 bases between the two ends. The CDR3 sequence is CASSITGVQHF. The CDR3 coding sequence is TGTGCCAGTAGTATCACAGGAGTCCAGCATTTT. The full variable domain, completed using reference TRBV19 and TRBJ1-5, is DGGITQSPKYLFRKEGQNVTLSCEQNLNHDAMYWYRQDPGQGLRLIYYSQIVNDFQKGDIAEGYSVSREKKESFPLTVTSAQKNPTAFYLCASSITGVQHFGDGTRLSIL.

V and J are TRBV11-2 and TRBJ1-2, with TRBD1 identical over 7 bases. Germline values: CDR1 SGHAT, CDR2 FQNNGV. J lost 7 bases, V lost 4 bases, and 9 bases had no gene match. This CDR3 spans 14 amino acids. DNA for the CDR3: TGTGCCAGCAGCTATCAACAGGGGCTCGGTGGCTACACCTTC. It translates to CASSYQQGLGGYTF.

The CDR3 region has the DNA TGCAGCGTTTACCACCCGGACACCTACGAGCAGTACTTC. Translating it yields CSVYHPDTYEQYF. The V call is TRBV29-1, the J call TRBJ2-7; D possibly corresponds to TRBD1 (5 bases). Trimming shortened V by 5 bases and J by 2 bases, and 13 bases separated the two germline ends. The germline CDR1 and CDR2 sequences are SQVTM and ANQGSEA. The CDR3 length is 13 residues.

In its sample, this clone was seen many times. The gene calls are TRBV10-3 and TRBJ1-1; 7 bases agree with TRBD1. Trimming removed 9 bases from V and 2 bases from J; junction bases left unmatched: 9. This CDR3 is built from 14 residues. Germline-derived CDR1 and CDR2 are ENHRY and SYGVKD. CDR3 protein: CAISAGDSNTEAFF. The CDR3 nucleotides read TGTGCCATTTCAGCGGGGGACAGCAACACTGAAGCTTTCTTT.

V is TRBV30 and J is TRBJ2-3; 10 positions agree with TRBD1. The J segment lost 3 bases and the V segment lost 8 bases, leaving 5 bases of the junction unmatched. Germline-derived CDR1 and CDR2 are GTSNPN and SVGIG (reference sequence). The CDR3 runs to 13 residues. CDR3 amino acids: CAQDRGQTDTQYF. CDR3 bases: TGTGCCCAAGACAGGGGGCAGACAGATACGCAGTATTTT.

The chain is built from TRBV19 and TRBJ1-1, with D unresolved. The germline CDR1 and CDR2 sequences are LNHDA and SQIVND (reference sequence). This CDR3 is 14 amino acids long. The V end lost 6 bases, the J end lost 4 bases, and 15 bases lay between the germline ends. The chain's CDR3 is CASSPRPAGTEAFF. DNA of the CDR3: TGTGCCAGTAGCCCCCGACCCGCCGGCACTGAAGCTTTCTTT.

The chain carries TRBV18 and TRBJ2-3; a possible D gene is TRBD1 (5 bases). This CDR3 is 15 amino acids long. The V end was cut by 1 base, the J end by 0 bases, with 8 bases between. CDR1 and CDR2 (germline): KGHSH, LQKENI. The CDR3, as DNA: TGTGCCAGCTCACCACTTAGACAGAGCACAGATACGCAGTATTTT. Translating it yields CASSPLRQSTDTQYF.

The chain couples TRBV5-6 to TRBJ2-7, with 7 bases identical to TRBD1. The length of the CDR3 is 12 residues. Per the germline V gene, CDR1 is SGHDT and CDR2 is YYEEEE. Trimming at V came to 4 bases and at J to 3 bases, leaving 1 base not matched to a gene. The DNA for the CDR3 is TGTGCCAGCAGCCGGGACAGCTACGAGCAGTACTTC. As protein: CASSRDSYEQYF.

This chain links TRBV7-9 with TRBJ2-7; D is uncertain. V lost 2 bases to trimming and J lost 7 bases, with 18 bases between them. CDR3 length: 15 amino acids. Germline V gene sequence: CDR1 SEHNR, CDR2 FQNEAQ (reference sequence). The CDR3 sequence is CASSLFPSHNEEQYF. The CDR3 region has the DNA TGTGCCAGCAGCTTATTCCCTAGTCATAATGAGGAGCAGTACTTC.

The V call is TRBV5-1, the J call TRBJ2-1; perhaps TRBD1 as D (5 bases). V lost 1 base and J lost 0, with 14 bases in between. Germline values: CDR1 SGHRS, CDR2 YFSETQ. The CDR3 length is 17 residues. The CDR3 bases are TGCGCCAGCAGCTTGTATGCAGACAGTCTCTCCTACAATGAGCAGTTCTTC. It is translated as CASSLYADSLSYNEQFF.

This clone has only one observation. J is TRBJ1-4 and V is TRBV7-9; D is possibly TRBD1 (5 bases). Germline values: CDR1 SEHNR, CDR2 FQNEAQ (reference sequence). V was shortened by 3 bases and J by 7 bases, with 9 bases between the two germline ends. CDR3 length: 13 residues. DNA for the CDR3: TGTGCCAGCAGCTTTTCGGGGGGTGAAAAACTGTTTTTT. It translates to CASSFSGGEKLFF.

The rearrangement joins TRBV29-1 to TRBJ1-4; possibly TRBD1 for D (5 bases). Germline V gives CDR1 SQVTM, CDR2 ANQGSEA. The CDR3 is 15 residues long. V dropped 4 bases and J dropped 8 bases, with 20 bases sitting between them. CDR3 sequence (DNA): TGCAGCGTTGCCTTCCGGGGGGAGCTACTAGAAAAACTGTTTTTT. It is translated as CSVAFRGELLEKLFF.

The rearrangement links TRBV21-1 to TRBJ1-4. TRBV21-1 is termed a pseudogene. CDR3 size: 12 residues. The CDR3 region has the DNA TGTGCCAGCAACCAAAAGGGAGAAAAACTGTTTTTT. Translating it yields CASNQKGEKLFF.

The genes are TRBV5-6 and TRBJ2-3; D unclear. Trimming stripped 7 bases from V and 4 bases from J, with 13 bases between. Germline loops: CDR1 SGHDT, CDR2 YYEEEE. This CDR3 is 13 amino acids long. CDR3 in DNA: TGTGCCAGCGGAAGGGCTGGCCCAGATACGCAGTATTTT. It specifies CASGRAGPDTQYF.

The chain couples TRBV11-2 to TRBJ2-3; 8 bases are shared with TRBD2. The junction had 9 bases not matched to a gene; V was cut back by 5 bases and J by 5 bases. The germline gives CDR1 SGHAT, CDR2 FQNNGV. The CDR3 runs 15 residues. The CDR3 DNA reads TGTGCCAGCAGCCCCCGGAGTAGCGGGGTAGATACGCAGTATTTT. This encodes CASSPRSSGVDTQYF. The complete variable domain, with remaining parts taken from reference TRBV11-2 and TRBJ2-3, reads EAGVAQSPRYKIIEKRQSVAFWCNPISGHATLYWYQQILGQGPKLLIQFQNNGVVDDSQLPKDRFSAERLKGVDSTLKIQPAKLEDSAVYLCASSPRSSGVDTQYFGPGTRLTVL.

The V call is TRBV7-8, the J call TRBJ1-1, with D unclear. The V gene lost 10 bases and the J gene lost 1 base, with 7 bases spanning the gap. CDR1 and CDR2 from the germline V gene are SGHVS and FQNEAQ. The CDR3 has 11 residues. As DNA, the CDR3 is TGTGCCACCTTCGAGAACACTGAAGCTTTCTTT. Protein product: CATFENTEAFF.